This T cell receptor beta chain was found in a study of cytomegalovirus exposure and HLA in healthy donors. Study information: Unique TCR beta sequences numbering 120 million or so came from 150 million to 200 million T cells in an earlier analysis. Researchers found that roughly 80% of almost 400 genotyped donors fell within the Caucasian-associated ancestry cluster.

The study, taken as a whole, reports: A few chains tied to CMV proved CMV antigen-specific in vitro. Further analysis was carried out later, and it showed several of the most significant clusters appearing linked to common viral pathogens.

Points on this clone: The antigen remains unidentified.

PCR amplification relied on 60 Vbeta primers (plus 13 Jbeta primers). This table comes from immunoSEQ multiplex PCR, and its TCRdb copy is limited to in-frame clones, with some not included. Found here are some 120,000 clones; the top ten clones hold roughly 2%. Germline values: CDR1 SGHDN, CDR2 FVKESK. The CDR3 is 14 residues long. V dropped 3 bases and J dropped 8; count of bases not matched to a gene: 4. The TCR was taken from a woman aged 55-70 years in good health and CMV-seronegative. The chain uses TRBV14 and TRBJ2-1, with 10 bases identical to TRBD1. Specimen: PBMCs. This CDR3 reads CASSQGQGFDEQFF. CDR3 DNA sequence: TGTGCCAGCAGCCAGGGACAGGGGTTTGATGAGCAGTTCTTC.